This TCR beta chain emerged from a study of cytomegalovirus exposure and HLA in healthy donors. Assay used: immunoSEQ multiplex PCR; TCRdb lists only in-frame clones, some missing. The sample gives about 280,000 clones, 88% of which show up once; around 0.9% is in the top ten. Trimming cost V 4 bases and J 8 bases; bases outside gene matches: 1. Germline CDR1 reads LNHDA; CDR2 reads SQIVND (reference sequence). CDR3 length: 12 residues. The chain combines TRBV19 with TRBJ1-1; TRBD1 aligns across 10 bases. The specimen was PBMCs. The clonotype originates from a woman under 30 in good health and CMV-seronegative. CDR3 protein: CASSKDRGEAFF. The CDR3 region has the DNA TGTGCCAGTAGTAAGGACAGGGGGGAAGCTTTCTTT.